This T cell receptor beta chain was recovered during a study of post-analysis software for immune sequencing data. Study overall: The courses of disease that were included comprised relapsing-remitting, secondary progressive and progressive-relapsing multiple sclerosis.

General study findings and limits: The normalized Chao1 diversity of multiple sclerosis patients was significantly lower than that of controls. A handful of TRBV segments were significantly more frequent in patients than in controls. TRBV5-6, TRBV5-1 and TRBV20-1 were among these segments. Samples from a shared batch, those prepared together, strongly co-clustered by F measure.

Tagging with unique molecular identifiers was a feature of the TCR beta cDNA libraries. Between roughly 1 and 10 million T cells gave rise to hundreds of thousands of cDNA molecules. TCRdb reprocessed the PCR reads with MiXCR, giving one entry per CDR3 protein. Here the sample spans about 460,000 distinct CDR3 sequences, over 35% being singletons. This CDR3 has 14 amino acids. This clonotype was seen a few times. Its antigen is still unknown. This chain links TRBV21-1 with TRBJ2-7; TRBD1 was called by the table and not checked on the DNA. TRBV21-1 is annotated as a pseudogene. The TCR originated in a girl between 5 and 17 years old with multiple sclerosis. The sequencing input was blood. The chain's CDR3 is CASSKGTGFYEQYF. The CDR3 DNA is TGTGCCAGCAGCAAAGGGACAGGGTTCTACGAGCAGTACTTC.